This TCR beta chain was documented in a study of PD-1 blockade in classical Hodgkin lymphoma. Time point here: newly diagnosed, previously untreated cHL patient sample. Out of thawed PBMCs, magnetic negative selection purified CD4+ T cells. Newly diagnosed, untreated classical Hodgkin lymphoma PBMCs provided comparison. Deletions cut 0 bases from V and 5 bases from J, with 4 bases between. This CDR3 is built from 12 residues. Germline assignment: CDR1 SGDLS and CDR2 YYNGEE. Of note for this clone: Antigen unknown.

Study-wide results and limits: Although disease activity or prior therapy may be involved, causes of the repertoire differences remain undefined.

Repertoires were generated with immunoSEQ multiplex PCR, while TCRdb's copy carries only in-frame clones and drops some. The sample shows around 16,000 clones, 92% of them seen only once. The sequenced material came from CD4+ T cells from blood. The clonotype comes from a human donor with classical Hodgkin lymphoma. The rearrangement links TRBV9 to TRBJ2-3, with D uncertain. CDR3 bases: TGTGCCAGCAGCGTAGGGGTAGATACGCAGTATTTT. This sequence encodes CASSVGVDTQYF.